The clone carrying this TCR beta chain occurred many times. The V end was cut by 1 base, the J end by 9 bases, with 13 bases between. There are 13 residues in the CDR3. Germline V gene data show CDR1 as DFQATT and CDR2 as SNEGSKA (reference sequence). This sample stems from a study of T-cell reconstitution after alpha-beta-depleted transplantation in children. Construction of the TCRbeta library involved unique molecular identifiers. Using its own MiXCR run on the PCR reads, TCRdb lists one record per CDR3 protein. The sample includes more than 90,000 distinct CDR3 sequences, under 13% of them seen just once.

The chain combines TRBV20-1 with TRBJ2-1; TRBD2 is a possible D gene (5 bases). This TCR was recovered from a boy aged 2 to 9 with acute lymphoblastic leukemia, due to receive a stem cell transplant. This specimen consisted of PBMCs, obtained before TCRalphabeta/CD19-depleted stem cell transplant. CDR3 DNA: TGCAGTGCTAGAGGGATACTAGGTCCTGAGCAGTTCTTC. This codes for CSARGILGPEQFF.